These T cell receptor beta chains were read from a single sample in a study of beta chain features in type 1 diabetes. The method was immunoSEQ multiplex PCR; TCRdb's version includes in-frame clones alone and lacks a portion of them. Here the sample spans 150,000 to 190,000 clones, around 10% being singletons. The sequencing input was central memory CD4+ T cells from blood. These receptors all come from a man aged 25-45 years with type 1 diabetes. Both conserved end residues are part of each CDR3. The D gene is left open where the match is weak. Size tells how often a clone was seen (once, few, many) or the class of an expanded clone, and some rows leave it out.

>.|TRBV5-1|TRBJ2-7|.|14
TGCGCCAGCAGCTCCGGTGGGCTCGCCTACGAGCAGTACTTC
CASSSGGLAYEQYF
>.|TRBV6-6|TRBJ1-5|.|14
TGTGCCAGCAGCACACGCAATAGCAATCAGCCCCAGCATTTT
CASSTRNSNQPQHF
>TRBD2|TRBV9|TRBJ2-1|.|13
TGTGCCAGCACCGACAAGATAGCGGGAGGGCAGTTCTTC
CASTDKIAGGQFF
>TRBD1|TRBV28|TRBJ2-7|few|15
TGTGCCAGCAGTTTAACCTCGACAGGGTTCTACGAGCAGTACTTC
CASSLTSTGFYEQYF
>.|TRBV19|TRBJ1-1|.|15
TGTGCCAGTAGTCTCAACTTCCTCCTGAACACTGAAGCTTTCTTT
CASSLNFLLNTEAFF
>TRBD2|TRBV27|TRBJ2-1|.|14
TGTGCCAGCAGAGGGCTAGCGGTTTACAATGAGCAGTTCTTC
CASRGLAVYNEQFF
>TRBD2|TRBV2|TRBJ2-1|few|16
TGTGCCAGCAGCGAGGGAGGGAATAAAGGGTACAATGAGCAGTTCTTC
CASSEGGNKGYNEQFF
>TRBD1|TRBV7-9|TRBJ1-5|.|14
TGTGCCAGCAGCGGGACAGGGCCGAATCAGCCCCAGCATTTT
CASSGTGPNQPQHF
>.|TRBV28|TRBJ2-2|few|16
TGTGCCAGCAGTTTCAGGGGTTTAGCGAACACCGGGGAGCTGTTTTTT
CASSFRGLANTGELFF
>TRBD2|TRBV27|TRBJ2-5|many|15
TGTGCCAGCAGTCCCGGGAGGGCCACTCAAGAGACCCAGTACTTC
CASSPGRATQETQYF
>TRBD1|TRBV2|TRBJ1-5|.|15
TGTGCCAGCGGATCGGGACAGAGTAGCAATCAGCCCCAGCATTTT
CASGSGQSSNQPQHF
>.|TRBV28|TRBJ2-2|few|13
TGTGCCAGCTGGTCCAGGAACACCGGGGAGCTGTTTTTT
CASWSRNTGELFF
>TRBD1|TRBV27|TRBJ2-7|few|13
TGTGCCAGCAAAGAGGGACAGGGCTACGAGCAGTACTTC
CASKEGQGYEQYF
>TRBD1|TRBV2|TRBJ1-4|few|14
TGTGCCAGCAGAGCGACAGGGAGGAGGGGAAAACTGTTTTTT
CASRATGRRGKLFF
>.|TRBV27|TRBJ1-5|.|13
TGTGCCAGCAGTTTACGGGGAAATCAGCCCCAGCATTTT
CASSLRGNQPQHF
>.|TRBV27|TRBJ2-1|.|14
TGTGCCAGCAGTCCCTACATGGGCAACAATGAGCAGTTCTTC
CASSPYMGNNEQFF
>.|TRBV5-4|TRBJ1-4|.|13
TGTGCCAGCAGCTTGACTACTAATGAAAAACTGTTTTTT
CASSLTTNEKLFF
>.|TRBV19|TRBJ1-1|.|13
TGTGCCAGCACCACTTCGGGGAGGACTGAAGCTTTCTTT
CASTTSGRTEAFF
>.|TRBV10-3|TRBJ2-1|.|14
TGTGCCATCAGTGAATACCAGGGAAAGAATGAGCAGTTCTTC
CAISEYQGKNEQFF
>.|TRBV18|TRBJ2-1|.|15
TGTGCCAGCTCACCAGATCTATCCTCCTACAATGAGCAGTTCTTC
CASSPDLSSYNEQFF
>TRBD1|TRBV5-1|TRBJ1-1|.|13
TGCGCCAGCAGCCAGGGACAGGATAGTGAAGCTTTCTTT
CASSQGQDSEAFF
>.|TRBV4-2|TRBJ2-1|.|14
TGTGCCAGCAGCCAGGGGGCCACCCCCAATGAGCAGTTCTTC
CASSQGATPNEQFF
>TRBD1|TRBV5-1|TRBJ2-7|.|15
TGCGCCAGCAGCTCTGCCGGGACAGAAGCCTACGAGCAGTACTTC
CASSSAGTEAYEQYF
>.|TRBV6-5|TRBJ2-1|few|11
TGTGCCAGCAGTTTCGGGGGAGAGCAGTTCTTC
CASSFGGEQFF
>.|TRBV14|TRBJ2-1|.|11
TGTGCCAGCAGCCTTAACAATGAGCAGTTCTTC
CASSLNNEQFF
>TRBD2|TRBV28|TRBJ2-2|few|17
TGTGCCAGCAGTTCCTCTAGCGGGAGGTGGGACACCGGGGAGCTGTTTTTT
CASSSSSGRWDTGELFF
>TRBD1|TRBV5-1|TRBJ1-1|few|13
TGCGCCAGCAGCCCGGACAGGGTGACTGAAGCTTTCTTT
CASSPDRVTEAFF
>.|TRBV7-3|TRBJ1-1|.|15
TGTGCCAGCAGCTTGTATGGGGGGGGGAACACTGAAGCTTTCTTT
CASSLYGGGNTEAFF
>.|TRBV7-9|TRBJ2-2|.|15
TGTGCCAGCAGCACCTTTCAGTCGAACACCGGGGAGCTGTTTTTT
CASSTFQSNTGELFF
>TRBD2|TRBV28|TRBJ2-2|few|18
TGTGCCAGCAGTTTCACTAGCGGGAGGGCGACGAACACCGGGGAGCTGTTTTTT
CASSFTSGRATNTGELFF
>TRBD1|TRBV23-1|TRBJ2-7|.|14
TGCGCCTACGCTCCTGACAGGGCGCCCTACGAGCAGTACTTC
CAYAPDRAPYEQYF
>.|TRBV7-3|TRBJ2-2|few|14
TGTGCCAGCAGCCCCAACCGCGTCACCGGGGAGCTGTTTTTT
CASSPNRVTGELFF
>TRBD2|TRBV19|TRBJ2-3|few|15
TGTGCCAGTAGTATGACTAGCGGAGGCACAGATACGCAGTATTTT
CASSMTSGGTDTQYF
>TRBD2|TRBV18|TRBJ2-3|.|15
TGTGCCAGCCCACCCCCTAGCGGGGCCACAGATACGCAGTATTTT
CASPPPSGATDTQYF
>.|TRBV7-9|TRBJ2-7|.|14
TGTGCCAGCAGCTTAATGGGGGGCTCCTACGAGCAGTACTTC
CASSLMGGSYEQYF
>.|TRBV5-1|TRBJ2-2|few|15
TGCGCCAGCAGCTTGGGCGGCCTACCAGTAGGGGAGCTGTTTTTT
CASSLGGLPVGELFF
>.|TRBV9|TRBJ2-1|few|16
TGTGCCAGCAGCGACACCGGGAGTTACAACTACAATGAGCAGTTCTTC
CASSDTGSYNYNEQFF
>.|TRBV19|TRBJ2-2|few|14
TGTGCCAGTAGTATAGCCCACAGATACGGGGAGCTGTTTTTT
CASSIAHRYGELFF
>.|TRBV5-6|TRBJ2-3|.|16
TGTGCCAGCAGCTTGGTTTTTGGAGGGCGCACAGATACGCAGTATTTT
CASSLVFGGRTDTQYF
>.|TRBV14|TRBJ1-2|few|12
TGTGCCAGCAGCCCCTCGGGGTATGGCTACACCTTC
CASSPSGYGYTF
>TRBD2|TRBV29-1|TRBJ2-3|few|14
TGCAGCGTTGAGGGGGGGGGAGGCACAGATACGCAGTATTTT
CSVEGGGGTDTQYF
>.|TRBV6-5|TRBJ1-2|.|13
TGTGCCAGCAGTTTTCAGGTTAACTATGGCTACACCTTC
CASSFQVNYGYTF
>.|TRBV5-1|TRBJ2-2|once|14
TGCGCCAGCAGCTTGGCCACGGGGTCCGGGGAGCTGTTTTTT
CASSLATGSGELFF
>.|TRBV7-2|TRBJ1-5|.|13
TGTGCCAGCAGCCGTAAAGGGGGAAGGCCCCAGCATTTT
CASSRKGGRPQHF
>.|TRBV9|TRBJ2-7|.|13
TGTGCCAGCAGCGTAGCTCCTACCTACGAGCAGTACTTC
CASSVAPTYEQYF
>.|TRBV5-1|TRBJ2-5|few|14
TGCGCCAGCAGCTTGTTGTCCGTTCAAGAGACCCAGTACTTC
CASSLLSVQETQYF
>TRBD1|TRBV7-2|TRBJ2-1|few|14
TGTGCCAGCAGCATTCAGGACAGGGCTAATGAGCAGTTCTTC
CASSIQDRANEQFF
>TRBD2|TRBV4-1|TRBJ2-7|.|17
TGCGCCAGCAGCCAAGCCCCGACTAGCGGGATCTCCTACGAGCAGTACTTC
CASSQAPTSGISYEQYF
>.|TRBV12-2|TRBJ2-3|once|15
.
CASRLVGQGSDTQYF
>TRBD1|TRBV28|TRBJ1-2|.|14
TGTGCCAGCAGGAAGACAGGGGGCGGGGGAGGCTACACCTTC
CASRKTGGGGGYTF